This TCR beta chain was sequenced for a study of identical twins. This CDR3 has 15 amino acids. Looked up from germline, CDR1 is MNHEY and CDR2 is SVGAGI. V was clipped by 3 bases and J by 4 bases, with 14 bases between them. TCRdb redid the calling of the 5' RACE reads with MiXCR, one entry per CDR3 protein. The profile shows some 440,000 distinct CDR3 sequences, 20% to 25% of them singletons. The same sample was also used in a study of T cells expressing NK-cell markers. This second study notes: Serological testing identified most of the eight sequenced donors as HCMV-seropositive and one as seronegative. Anti-gamma-delta TCR antibody use in several experiments restricted sorting to alpha-beta TCR T cells. Dominant NKG2C+ clonotypes in roughly six donors made up about 1.0-7.5% of CD8+ T cells.

The sample consisted of CD4+ T cells sorted from blood. This receptor was identified in a woman aged 18-35 years in good health. The rearrangement uses TRBV6-5 and TRBJ2-3; D is possibly TRBD1 (5 bases). The CDR3 nucleotides are TGTGCCAGCAGTTATGGTGCTCAGGGCCCAGATACGCAGTATTTT. This gives the protein CASSYGAQGPDTQYF.